The T cell receptor beta chain described here comes from a study of CD8+ T cells in alopecia areata. Extraction of RNA preceded its reverse transcription into cDNA, which served as the sequencing template. Clones were sequenced by immunoSEQ multiplex PCR, and TCRdb holds only the in-frame ones, with some missing. Seen here are about 200,000 clones, approximately 61% observed once, and the top ten hold more than 0.4%. This clone was seen a few times. The germline V and J ends were trimmed by 5 bases and 6 bases, with 13 bases remaining between them. CDR3 length equals 13 residues. Germline assignment: CDR1 MNHEY and CDR2 SMNVEV (reference sequence).

The J gene is TRBJ1-2, the V gene TRBV27, with a weak D call TRBD1 (5 bases). The sample was CD4+ T cells sorted from blood, taken at week 0. The TCR originated in a human donor with alopecia areata. CDR3 amino acids: CASSTGWGDGYTF. DNA for the CDR3: TGTGCCAGCAGTACGGGGTGGGGGGATGGCTACACCTTC.